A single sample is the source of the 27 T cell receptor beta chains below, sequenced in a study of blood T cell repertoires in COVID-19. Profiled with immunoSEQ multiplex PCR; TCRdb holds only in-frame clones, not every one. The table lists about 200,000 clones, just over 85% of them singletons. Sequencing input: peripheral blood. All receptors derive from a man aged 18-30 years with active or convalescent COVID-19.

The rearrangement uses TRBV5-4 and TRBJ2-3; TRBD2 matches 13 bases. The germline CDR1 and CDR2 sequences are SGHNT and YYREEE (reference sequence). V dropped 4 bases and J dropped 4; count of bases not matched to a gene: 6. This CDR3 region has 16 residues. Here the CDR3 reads CASSARLAGGADTQYF. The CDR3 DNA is TGTGCCAGCAGCGCCAGACTAGCGGGAGGCGCAGATACGCAGTATTTT. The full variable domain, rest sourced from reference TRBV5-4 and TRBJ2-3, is ETGVTQSPTHLIKTRGQQVTLRCSSQSGHNTVSWYQQALGQGPQFIFQYYREEENGRGNFPPRFSGLQFPNYSSELNVNALELDDSALYLCASSARLAGGADTQYFGPGTRLTVL.

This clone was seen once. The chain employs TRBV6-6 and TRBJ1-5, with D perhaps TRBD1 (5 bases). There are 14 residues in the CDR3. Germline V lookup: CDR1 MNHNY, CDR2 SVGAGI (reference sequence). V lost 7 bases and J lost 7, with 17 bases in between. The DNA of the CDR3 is TGTGCCAGCACCTCAGGGCAGGGTGGCCAGCCCCAGCATTTT. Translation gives CASTSGQGGQPQHF.

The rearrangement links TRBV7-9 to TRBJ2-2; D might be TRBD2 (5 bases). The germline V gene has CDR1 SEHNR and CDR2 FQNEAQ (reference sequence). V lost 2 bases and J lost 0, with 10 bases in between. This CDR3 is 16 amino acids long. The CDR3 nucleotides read TGTGCCAGCAGCTTATCAAGCGGTTCGAACACCGGGGAGCTGTTTTTT. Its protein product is CASSLSSGSNTGELFF.

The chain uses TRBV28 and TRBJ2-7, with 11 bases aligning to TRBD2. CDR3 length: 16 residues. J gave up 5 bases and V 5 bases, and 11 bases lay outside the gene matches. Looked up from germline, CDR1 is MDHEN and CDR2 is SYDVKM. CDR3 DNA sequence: TGTGCCAGCAGTCCCCCGTCTAGCGGGAGGCCCCACGAGCAGTACTTC. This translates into CASSPPSSGRPHEQYF.

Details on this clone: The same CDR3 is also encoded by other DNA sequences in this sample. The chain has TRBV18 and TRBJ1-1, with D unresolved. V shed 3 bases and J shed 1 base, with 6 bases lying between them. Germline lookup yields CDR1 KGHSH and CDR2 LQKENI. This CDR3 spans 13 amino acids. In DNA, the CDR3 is TGTGCCAGCTCACCCCGAGGGAACACTGAAGCTTTCTTT. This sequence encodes CASSPRGNTEAFF.

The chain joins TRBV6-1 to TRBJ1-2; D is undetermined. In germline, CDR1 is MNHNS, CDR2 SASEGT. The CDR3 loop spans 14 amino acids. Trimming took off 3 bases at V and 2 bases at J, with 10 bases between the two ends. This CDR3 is CASSEQARNYGYTF. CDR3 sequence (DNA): TGTGCCAGCAGTGAGCAAGCTCGGAACTATGGCTACACCTTC.

CDR3 loop: CASSQSGQGQLNTGELFF. As DNA, the CDR3 is TGTGCCAGCAGCCAATCTGGGCAGGGGCAGCTAAACACCGGGGAGCTGTTTTTT. The chain combines TRBV16 with TRBJ2-2; D might be TRBD1 (6 bases). The CDR3 spans 18 residues. Trimming removed 0 bases from V and 2 bases from J, with 16 bases in between. In germline, CDR1 is KGHSY, CDR2 FQNENV.

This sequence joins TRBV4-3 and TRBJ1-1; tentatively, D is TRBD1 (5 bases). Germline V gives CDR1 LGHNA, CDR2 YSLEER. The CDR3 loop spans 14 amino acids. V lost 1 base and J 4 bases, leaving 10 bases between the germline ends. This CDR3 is CASSQVGLFTEAFF. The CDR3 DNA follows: TGCGCCAGCAGCCAAGTGGGGCTATTCACTGAAGCTTTCTTT.

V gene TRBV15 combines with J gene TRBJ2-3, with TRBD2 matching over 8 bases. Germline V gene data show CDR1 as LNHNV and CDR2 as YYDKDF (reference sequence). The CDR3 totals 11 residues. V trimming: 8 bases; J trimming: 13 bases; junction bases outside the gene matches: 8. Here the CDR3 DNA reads TGTGCCACCGGACTAGCTACCTCAAAGTATTTT. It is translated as CATGLATSKYF.

This CDR3 reads CASSQDRAQVSEAFF. Written as DNA, the CDR3 is TGTGCCAGCAGCCAAGATCGGGCACAGGTCTCTGAAGCTTTCTTT. The V call is TRBV4-2, the J call TRBJ1-1; D is possibly TRBD1 (5 bases). Trimming removed 0 bases from V and 6 bases from J, with 14 bases in between. The CDR3 has 15 amino acids. In germline, CDR1 is LGHNA, CDR2 YNFKEQ.

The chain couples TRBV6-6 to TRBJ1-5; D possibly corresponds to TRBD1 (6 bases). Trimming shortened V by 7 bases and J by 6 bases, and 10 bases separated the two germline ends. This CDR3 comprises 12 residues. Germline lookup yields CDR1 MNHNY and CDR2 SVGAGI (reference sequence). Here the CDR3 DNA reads TGTGCCAGCAACTCCAGGGGTCAGCCCCAGCATTTT. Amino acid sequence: CASNSRGQPQHF.

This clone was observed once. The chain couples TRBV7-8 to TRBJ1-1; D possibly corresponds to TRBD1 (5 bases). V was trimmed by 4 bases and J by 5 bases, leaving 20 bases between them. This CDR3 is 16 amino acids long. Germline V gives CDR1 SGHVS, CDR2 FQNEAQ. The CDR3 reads CASSSRGGNTGTEAFF. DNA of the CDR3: TGTGCCAGCAGCTCCCGGGGGGGGAACACGGGTACTGAAGCTTTCTTT.

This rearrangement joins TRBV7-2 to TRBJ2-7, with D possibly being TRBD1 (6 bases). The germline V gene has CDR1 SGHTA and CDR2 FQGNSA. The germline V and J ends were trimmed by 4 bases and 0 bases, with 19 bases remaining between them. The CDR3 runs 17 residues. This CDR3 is CASSSRRDRTSSYEQYF. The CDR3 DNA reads TGTGCCAGCAGCTCAAGACGTGACAGGACGAGCTCCTACGAGCAGTACTTC.

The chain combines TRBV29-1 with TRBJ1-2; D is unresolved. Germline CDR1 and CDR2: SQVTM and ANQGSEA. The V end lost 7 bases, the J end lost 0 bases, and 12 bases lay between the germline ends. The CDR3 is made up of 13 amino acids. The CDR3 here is CSARTSANYGYTF. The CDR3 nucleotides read TGCAGCGCCAGGACTTCAGCTAACTATGGCTACACCTTC.

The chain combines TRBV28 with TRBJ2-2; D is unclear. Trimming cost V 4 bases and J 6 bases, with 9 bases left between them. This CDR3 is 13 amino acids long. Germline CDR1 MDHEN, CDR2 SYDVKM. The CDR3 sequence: CASSYGASGELFF. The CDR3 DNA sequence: TGTGCCAGCAGTTACGGAGCCTCCGGGGAGCTGTTTTTT.

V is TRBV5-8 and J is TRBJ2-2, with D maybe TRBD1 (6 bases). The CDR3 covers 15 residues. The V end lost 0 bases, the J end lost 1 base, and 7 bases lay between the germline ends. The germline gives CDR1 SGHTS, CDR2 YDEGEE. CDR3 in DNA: TGTGCCAGCAGCTTGGGGACAGTGAACACCGGGGAGCTGTTTTTT. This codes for CASSLGTVNTGELFF.

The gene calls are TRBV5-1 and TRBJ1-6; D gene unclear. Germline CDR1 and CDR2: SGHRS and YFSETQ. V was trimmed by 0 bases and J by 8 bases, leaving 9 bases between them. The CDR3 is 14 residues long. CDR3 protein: CASSLDVGDSPLHF. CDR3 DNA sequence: TGCGCCAGCAGCTTGGACGTGGGAGATTCACCCCTCCACTTT.

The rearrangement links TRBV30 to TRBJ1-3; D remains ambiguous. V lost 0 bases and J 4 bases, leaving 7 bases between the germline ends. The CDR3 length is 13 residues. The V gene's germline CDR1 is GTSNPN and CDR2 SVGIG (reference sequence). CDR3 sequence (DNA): TGTGCCTGGAGTGTTGGAGTCGGAAACACCATATATTTT. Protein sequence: CAWSVGVGNTIYF. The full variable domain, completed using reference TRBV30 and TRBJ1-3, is SQTIHQWPATLVQPVGSPLSLECTVEGTSNPNLYWYRQAAGRGLQLLFYSVGIGQISSEVPQNLSASRPQDRQFILSSKKLLLSDSGFYLCAWSVGVGNTIYFGEGSWLTVV.

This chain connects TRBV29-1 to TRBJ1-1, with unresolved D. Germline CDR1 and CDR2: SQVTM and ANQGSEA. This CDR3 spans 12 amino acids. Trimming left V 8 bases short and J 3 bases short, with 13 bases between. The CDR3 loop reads CSLGLGDTEAFF. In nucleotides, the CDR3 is TGCAGCCTTGGGCTGGGAGACACTGAAGCTTTCTTT.

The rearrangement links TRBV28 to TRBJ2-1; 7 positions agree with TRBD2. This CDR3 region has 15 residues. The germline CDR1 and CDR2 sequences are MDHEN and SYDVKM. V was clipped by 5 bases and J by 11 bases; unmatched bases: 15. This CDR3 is CASSPPGTGREKQFF. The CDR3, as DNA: TGTGCCAGCAGTCCACCCGGGACGGGGAGGGAAAAGCAGTTCTTC.

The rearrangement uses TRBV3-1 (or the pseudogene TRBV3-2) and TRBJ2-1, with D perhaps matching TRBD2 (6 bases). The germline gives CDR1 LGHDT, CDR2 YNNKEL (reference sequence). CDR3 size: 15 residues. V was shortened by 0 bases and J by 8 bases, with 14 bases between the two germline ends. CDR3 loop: CASSQDPLALDEQFF. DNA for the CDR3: TGTGCCAGCAGCCAAGATCCACTAGCCTTGGATGAGCAGTTCTTC.

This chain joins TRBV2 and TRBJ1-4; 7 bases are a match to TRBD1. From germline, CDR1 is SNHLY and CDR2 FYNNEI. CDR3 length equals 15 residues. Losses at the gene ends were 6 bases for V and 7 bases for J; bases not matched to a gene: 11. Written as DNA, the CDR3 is TGTGCCAGCAGCCGCCCCGGGACAGTGGCTGAAAAACTGTTTTTT. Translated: CASSRPGTVAEKLFF.

The CDR3 region has the DNA TGCGCCAGCAGTCTATTTGAGCGGGAGGGGGATTGGCAGTATTTT. Protein product: CASSLFEREGDWQYF. The V gene is TRBV5-1, the J gene TRBJ2-3, with 10 bases lining up with TRBD2. Looked up from germline, CDR1 is SGHRS and CDR2 is YFSETQ. J gave up 11 bases and V 5 bases, and 14 bases lay outside the gene matches. The CDR3 runs to 15 residues.

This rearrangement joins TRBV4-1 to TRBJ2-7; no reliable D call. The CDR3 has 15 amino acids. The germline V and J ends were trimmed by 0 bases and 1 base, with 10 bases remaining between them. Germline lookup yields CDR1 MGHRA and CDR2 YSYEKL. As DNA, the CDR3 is TGCGCCAGCAGCCAAGATTTTACAGATTCCTACGAGCAGTACTTC. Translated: CASSQDFTDSYEQYF.

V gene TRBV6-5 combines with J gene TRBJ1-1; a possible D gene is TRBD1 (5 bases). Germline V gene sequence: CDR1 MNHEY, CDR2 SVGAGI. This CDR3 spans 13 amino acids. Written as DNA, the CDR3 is TGTGAGGGAAGGGCAGGGCAGAACACTGAAGCTTTCTTT. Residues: CEGRAGQNTEAFF.

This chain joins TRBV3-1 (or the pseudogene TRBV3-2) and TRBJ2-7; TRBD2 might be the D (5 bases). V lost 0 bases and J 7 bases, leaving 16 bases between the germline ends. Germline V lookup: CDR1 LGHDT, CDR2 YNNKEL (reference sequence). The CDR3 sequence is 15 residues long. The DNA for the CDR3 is TGTGCCAGCAGCCAAGATCGCGGGCCACGAGCGGAGCAGTACTTC. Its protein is CASSQDRGPRAEQYF.

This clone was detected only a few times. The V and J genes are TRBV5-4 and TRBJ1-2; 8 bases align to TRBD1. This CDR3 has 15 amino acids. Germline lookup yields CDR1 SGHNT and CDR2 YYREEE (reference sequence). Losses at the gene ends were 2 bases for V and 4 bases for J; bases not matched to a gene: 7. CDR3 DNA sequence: TGTGCCAGCAGCTTTCAGGACAGGGACCTCTATGGCTACACCTTC. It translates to CASSFQDRDLYGYTF.